This entry describes one T cell receptor (beta chain). The sample holds one count of this clone. What this receptor recognizes is not known. It has no much larger one-base neighbor in the sample; base qualities were not kept. This specimen's time point label, per the study, means: baseline before first vaccination. Samples from vaccinated people were obtained from the UK trials COV001 and COV002, which included a single-blind randomized controlled phase 2/3 trial of AZD1222 (ChAdOx1 nCoV-19) in healthy adults. For TCRbeta chain sequencing, PBMC samples from trial participants were taken at day 0 and at day 28 after the second dose. Deletion took 5 bases off V and 1 base off J, with a span of 5 bases between the germline ends. CDR1 and CDR2, looked up from the germline V gene, are SQVTM and ANQGSEA. The CDR3 runs 11 residues from the cysteine to the phenylalanine. Only CDR3 DNA remains: 33 bases, in frame from the first base.

The CDR3 regions of human TCRbeta chains were subjected to immunosequencing. For the original study's pipeline: TCRs in the repertoires were matched against a reference library of SARS-CoV-2-specific TCRs that had been generated with the MIRA antigen-specificity platform. Breadth was defined as the fraction of unique TCRs that were SARS-CoV-2-associated. Depth was defined as the fraction of total T cells that were SARS-CoV-2-associated. Using the MIRA data, each spike-specific TCR was assigned both to the spike region to which the TCR was reactive and to a CD4 or CD8 class. Log10-transformed breadth and depth values were compared by one-way ANOVA with Sidak's multiple comparisons tests. TCRdb took over this immuneACCESS table, retaining in-frame rearrangements with V and J assigned. Such tables are incomplete; in checked studies, under half of the missing clones stem from an unresolved V gene, and the remainder is unexplained. V, J and clone size are those of that table, while D and trimming were read from the DNA. For this sample there are approximately 170,000 clones; 85% to 90% appear just once. The top ten clones comprise roughly 6.9% of the sample.

The entry originates in a study of T cell responses to AZD1222 COVID-19 vaccine (dated by TCRdb to the early 2020s). A note on the overall study: AZD1222 recipients whose second dose came at about 4 weeks and those whose second dose came at about 12 weeks were combined into one group, since spike-specific TCR depth and breadth did not differ between the two schedules. A total of 240 or so trial participants underwent TCR sequencing, of whom under 220 had received two doses of AZD1222 and about 25 had received two doses of the MenACWY control vaccine. Trial participants were enrolled by age into 18-55, 56-69 and 70-plus year subgroups, with around 150, 28 and 57 TCR-sequenced participants respectively. What the work shows at the level of the full study, not this receptor alone: Conclusions about previously exposed vaccinees were limited because only a handful of AZD1222 recipients were SARS-CoV-2 seropositive at baseline. The 56-69-year group was small, and its depth increase did not reach significance, likely because of low power. Reportedly, close to half of the unique spike-specific TCRs recognized epitopes lying outside the regions that are mutated in the B.1.351 and B.1.1.7 variants. A significant rise in spike-specific TCR breadth and depth was observed after two AZD1222 doses relative to day 0 and relative to MenACWY recipients. No day 14 peak-response samples were available, so repertoires were characterized only after the peak T cell response. The whole spike protein was spanned by vaccine-associated CD4 TCRs, and dominant responses were seen in regions 160-218 and 743-854. Participants were mostly white British, with more females than males. The authors suggested clonal diversity may have been underestimated.

The sequence links TRBV29-1 to TRBJ1-1; no D segment can be confidently identified. This receptor was obtained from an adult in good health. The sample here was peripheral blood, taken on day 0 of AZD1222 vaccination. The nucleotide sequence reads as follows: TGCAGCGTTTCCGAGAACACTGAAGCTTTCTTT. The resulting protein is CSVSENTEAFF. Where the CDR3 stops, the reference TRBV29-1 and TRBJ1-1 genes take over; the full variable domain is SAVISQKPSRDICQRGTSLTIQCQVDSQVTMMFWYRQQPGQSLTLIATANQGSEATYESGFVIDKFPISRPNLTFSTLTVSNMSPEDSSIYLCSVSENTEAFFGQGTRLTVV.